The rows below give T cell receptor beta chains drawn from one sample of a study of lymphopenia after photon versus proton radiotherapy. Sequenced by immunoSEQ multiplex PCR; TCRdb stores in-frame clones only, minus some. The data hold approximately 65,000 clones, with roughly 88% observed a single time. Sequenced here: peripheral blood, sampled from a patient treated with photon-based radiotherapy. The source of these receptors is a woman aged 65 to 85 with pancreatic cancer. Each CDR3 is given with its conserved first and last residue. Fields, in order: CDR3 DNA, CDR3 protein, J gene, D gene, clone size, V gene. A D gene is named only where the DNA matches it firmly. Clone size is not always given. Where it is, it says once, few, many or a class for expanded clones.

CDR3 DNA: TGTGCCAGCAGTGAAACCGGGACTAGCGGGAGGTTGAGAACAGATACGCAGTATTTT
CDR3 protein: CASSETGTSGRLRTDTQYF
J gene: TRBJ2-3
D gene: TRBD2
clone size: NA
V gene: TRBV6-1

CDR3 DNA: TGTGCCAGCAGCTTAGCGACAGGGCTGGGTGAAAAACTGTTTTTT
CDR3 protein: CASSLATGLGEKLFF
J gene: TRBJ1-4
D gene: TRBD1
clone size: NA
V gene: TRBV7-2

CDR3 DNA: TGTGCCAGCAGTGAATCATCTGAGCAGTTCTTC
CDR3 protein: CASSESSEQFF
J gene: TRBJ2-1
D gene: NA
clone size: NA
V gene: TRBV2

CDR3 DNA: TGTGCCAGCAGCTCCTGGGACTATCGAGGCACAGATACGCAGTATTTT
CDR3 protein: CASSSWDYRGTDTQYF
J gene: TRBJ2-3
D gene: TRBD2
clone size: NA
V gene: TRBV7-8

CDR3 DNA: TGTGCCAGCAGTGACAGGGGAGGGTCGGAGACCCAGTACTTC
CDR3 protein: CASSDRGGSETQYF
J gene: TRBJ2-5
D gene: NA
clone size: NA
V gene: TRBV7-3

CDR3 DNA: TGCGCCAGCAGCCTCCAGGCGTCGGACAGGGGATTACTGGTCTCTGGAAACACCATATATTTT
CDR3 protein: CASSLQASDRGLLVSGNTIYF
J gene: TRBJ1-3
D gene: TRBD1
clone size: NA
V gene: TRBV4-1

CDR3 DNA: TGCGCCAGCAGCCAAGACCCCTCAGGGACTCTCTATGGCTACACCTTC
CDR3 protein: CASSQDPSGTLYGYTF
J gene: TRBJ1-2
D gene: NA
clone size: NA
V gene: TRBV4-1

CDR3 DNA: TGTGCCAGCAGCTCCGGGACAGGGGCCTTTGGGGGCTACACCTTC
CDR3 protein: CASSSGTGAFGGYTF
J gene: TRBJ1-2
D gene: TRBD1
clone size: NA
V gene: TRBV5-4

CDR3 DNA: TGTGCCAGTAGTATGCCAGGGACTAATCCCTCCGAGCAGTACTTC
CDR3 protein: CASSMPGTNPSEQYF
J gene: TRBJ2-7
D gene: TRBD2
clone size: NA
V gene: TRBV19

CDR3 DNA: TGTGCCAGCAGCTTAATTAGGGGGCGCGGCAATCAGCCCCAGCATTTT
CDR3 protein: CASSLIRGRGNQPQHF
J gene: TRBJ1-5
D gene: TRBD1
clone size: once
V gene: TRBV7-8

CDR3 DNA: TGTGCCAGCAGTTACTGGAGGCAGAATACGCAGTATTTT
CDR3 protein: CASSYWRQNTQYF
J gene: TRBJ2-3
D gene: NA
clone size: NA
V gene: TRBV6-6

CDR3 DNA: TGTGCCAGCAGCAATAGCCTAGCGGGCCCCACCGGGGAGCTGTTTTTT
CDR3 protein: CASSNSLAGPTGELFF
J gene: TRBJ2-2
D gene: TRBD2
clone size: NA
V gene: TRBV4-2

CDR3 DNA: TGTGCTAGTGGTTCGAACCCAGGGGACACTTCCAAGTACTTC
CDR3 protein: CASGSNPGDTSKYF
J gene: TRBJ2-5
D gene: NA
clone size: NA
V gene: TRBV12-5

CDR3 DNA: TGTGCCAGCAGTGGGGAGGCCGGAGATACGCAGTATTTT
CDR3 protein: CASSGEAGDTQYF
J gene: TRBJ2-3
D gene: NA
clone size: NA
V gene: TRBV6-1

CDR3 DNA: TGTGCCAGCAGCTCACGGGGTTTAAGGGAGCAGTACTTC
CDR3 protein: CASSSRGLREQYF
J gene: TRBJ2-7
D gene: NA
clone size: once
V gene: TRBV7-2

CDR3 DNA: TGTGCCAGCTCACCCCCCACAGCGATTTCACCCCTCCACTTT
CDR3 protein: CASSPPTAISPLHF
J gene: TRBJ1-6
D gene: NA
clone size: NA
V gene: TRBV18

CDR3 DNA: TGCGCCAGCAGCTCCGGGACTAGCGGGAGGGATTACGAGCAGTACTTC
CDR3 protein: CASSSGTSGRDYEQYF
J gene: TRBJ2-7
D gene: TRBD2
clone size: NA
V gene: TRBV5-1

CDR3 DNA: TGTGCCAGCATAACGAGCGGGATGGCCGGGGAGACCCAGTACTTC
CDR3 protein: CASITSGMAGETQYF
J gene: TRBJ2-5
D gene: TRBD2
clone size: NA
V gene: TRBV7-2